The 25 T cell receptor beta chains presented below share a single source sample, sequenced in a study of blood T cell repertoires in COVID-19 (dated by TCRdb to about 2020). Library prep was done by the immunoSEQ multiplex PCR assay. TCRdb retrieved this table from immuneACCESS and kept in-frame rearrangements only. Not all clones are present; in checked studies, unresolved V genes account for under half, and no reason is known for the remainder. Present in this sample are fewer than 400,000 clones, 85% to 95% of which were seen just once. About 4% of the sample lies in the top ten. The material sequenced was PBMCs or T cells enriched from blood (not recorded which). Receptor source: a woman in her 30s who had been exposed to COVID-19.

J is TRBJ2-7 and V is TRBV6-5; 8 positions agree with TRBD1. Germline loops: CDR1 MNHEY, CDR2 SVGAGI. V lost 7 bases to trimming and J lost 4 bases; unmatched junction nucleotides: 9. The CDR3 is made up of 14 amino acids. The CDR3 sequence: CASTDRGAGYEQYF. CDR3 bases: TGTGCCAGCACCGACAGGGGCGCGGGATACGAGCAGTACTTC.

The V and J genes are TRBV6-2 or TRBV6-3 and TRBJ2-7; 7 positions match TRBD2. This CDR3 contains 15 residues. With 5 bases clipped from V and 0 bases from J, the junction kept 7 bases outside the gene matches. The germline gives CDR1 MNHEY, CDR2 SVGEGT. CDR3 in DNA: TGTGCCAGCAGTGAGGTAGCGGGCCGCTCCTACGAGCAGTACTTC. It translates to CASSEVAGRSYEQYF.

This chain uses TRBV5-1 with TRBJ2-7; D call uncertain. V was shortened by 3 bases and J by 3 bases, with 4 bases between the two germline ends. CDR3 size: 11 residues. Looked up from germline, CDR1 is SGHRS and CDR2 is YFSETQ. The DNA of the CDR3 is TGCGCCAGCAGCTCCCGCTACGAGCAGTACTTC. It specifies CASSSRYEQYF.

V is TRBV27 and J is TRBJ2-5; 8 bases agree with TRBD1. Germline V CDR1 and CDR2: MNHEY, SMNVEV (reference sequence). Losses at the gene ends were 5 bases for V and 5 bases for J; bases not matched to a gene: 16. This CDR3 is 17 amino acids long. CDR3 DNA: TGTGCCAGCAGTCCCCTAGGTTTGGGGACAGGCAAGGAGACCCAGTACTTC. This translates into CASSPLGLGTGKETQYF.

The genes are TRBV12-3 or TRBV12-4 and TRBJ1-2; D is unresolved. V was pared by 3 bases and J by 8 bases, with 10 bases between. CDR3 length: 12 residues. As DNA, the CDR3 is TGTGCCAGCAGTTTTTTCCCGGAGGGCTACACCTTC. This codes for CASSFFPEGYTF.

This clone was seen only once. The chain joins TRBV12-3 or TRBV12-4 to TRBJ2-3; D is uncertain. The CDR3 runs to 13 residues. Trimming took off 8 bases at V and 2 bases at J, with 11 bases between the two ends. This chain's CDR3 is CASLREITDTQYF. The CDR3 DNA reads TGTGCCAGCCTTCGAGAGATCACAGATACGCAGTATTTT.

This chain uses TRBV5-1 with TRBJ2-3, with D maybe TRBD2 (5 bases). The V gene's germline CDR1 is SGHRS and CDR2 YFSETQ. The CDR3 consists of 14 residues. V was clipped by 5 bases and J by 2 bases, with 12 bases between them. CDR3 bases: TGCGCCAGCAGGACGAGGGTTAACACAGATACGCAGTATTTT. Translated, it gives CASRTRVNTDTQYF.

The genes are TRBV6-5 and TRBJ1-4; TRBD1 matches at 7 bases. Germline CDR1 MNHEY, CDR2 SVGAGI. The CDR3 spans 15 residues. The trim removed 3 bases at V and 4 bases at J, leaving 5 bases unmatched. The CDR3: CASSYTGAGNEKLFF. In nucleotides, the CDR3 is TGTGCCAGCAGTTATACAGGGGCGGGTAATGAAAAACTGTTTTTT.

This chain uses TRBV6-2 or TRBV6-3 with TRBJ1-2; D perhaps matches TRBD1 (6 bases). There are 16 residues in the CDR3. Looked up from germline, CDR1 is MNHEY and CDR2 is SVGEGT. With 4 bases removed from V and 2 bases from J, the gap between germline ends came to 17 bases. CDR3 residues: CASSWGLAGQNYGYTF. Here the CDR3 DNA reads TGTGCCAGCAGTTGGGGACTAGCGGGACAAAACTATGGCTACACCTTC.

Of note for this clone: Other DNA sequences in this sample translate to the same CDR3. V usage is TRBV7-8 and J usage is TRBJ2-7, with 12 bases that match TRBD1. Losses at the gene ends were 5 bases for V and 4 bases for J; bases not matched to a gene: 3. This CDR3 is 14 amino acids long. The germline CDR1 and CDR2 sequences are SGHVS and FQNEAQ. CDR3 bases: TGTGCCAGCAGCCCGGGACAGGGGGCATACGAGCAGTACTTC. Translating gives CASSPGQGAYEQYF.

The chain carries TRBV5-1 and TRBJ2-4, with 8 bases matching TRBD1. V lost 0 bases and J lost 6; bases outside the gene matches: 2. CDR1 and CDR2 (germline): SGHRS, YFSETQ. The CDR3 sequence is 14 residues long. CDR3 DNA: TGCGCCAGCAGCTTGGGGACAGGGCCAAACATTCAGTACTTC. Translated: CASSLGTGPNIQYF.

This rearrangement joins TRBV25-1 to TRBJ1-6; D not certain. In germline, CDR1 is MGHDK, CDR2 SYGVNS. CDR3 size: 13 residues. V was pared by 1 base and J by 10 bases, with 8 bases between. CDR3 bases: TGTGCCAGCAGTGAATCGAGGGTGTCACCCCTCCACTTT. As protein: CASSESRVSPLHF.

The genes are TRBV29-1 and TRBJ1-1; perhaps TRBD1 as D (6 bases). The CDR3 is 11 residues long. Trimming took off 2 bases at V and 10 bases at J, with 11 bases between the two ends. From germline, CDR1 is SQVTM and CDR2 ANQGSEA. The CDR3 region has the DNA TGCAGCGTTGAAACAGGACAGAGAGCTTTCTTT. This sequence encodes CSVETGQRAFF.

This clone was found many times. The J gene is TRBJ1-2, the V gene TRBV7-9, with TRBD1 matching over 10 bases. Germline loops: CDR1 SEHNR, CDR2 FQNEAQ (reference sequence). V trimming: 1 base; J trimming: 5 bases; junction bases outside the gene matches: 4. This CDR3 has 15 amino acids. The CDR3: CASSLVRQGAYGYTF. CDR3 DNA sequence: TGTGCCAGCAGCTTAGTGAGACAGGGGGCGTATGGCTACACCTTC. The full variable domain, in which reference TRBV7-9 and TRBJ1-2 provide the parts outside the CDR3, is DTGVSQNPRHKITKRGQNVTFRCDPISEHNRLYWYRQTLGQGPEFLTYFQNEAQLEKSRLLSDRFSAERPKGSFSTLEIQRTEQGDSAMYLCASSLVRQGAYGYTFGSGTRLTVV.

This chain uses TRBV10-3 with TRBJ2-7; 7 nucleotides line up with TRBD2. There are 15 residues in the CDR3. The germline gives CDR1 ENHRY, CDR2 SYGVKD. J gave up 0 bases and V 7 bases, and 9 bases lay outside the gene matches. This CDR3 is CAITGGGSPSYEQYF. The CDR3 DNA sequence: TGTGCCATCACGGGCGGCGGGAGTCCCTCCTACGAGCAGTACTTC.

Here the CDR3 DNA reads TGTGCCAGCAGCTTGGCTGCGGTCCACAATGAAAAACTGTTTTTT. Encoded protein: CASSLAAVHNEKLFF. The chain employs TRBV7-6 and TRBJ1-4; D unclear. V was pared by 3 bases and J by 5 bases, with 13 bases between. The CDR3 totals 15 residues. CDR1 is SGHVS and CDR2 is FNYEAQ in the germline V gene.

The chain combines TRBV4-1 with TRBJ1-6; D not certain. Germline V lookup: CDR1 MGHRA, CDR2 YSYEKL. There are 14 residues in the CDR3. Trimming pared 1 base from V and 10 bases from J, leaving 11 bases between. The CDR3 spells CASSQVWEGSPLHF. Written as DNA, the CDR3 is TGCGCCAGCAGCCAAGTCTGGGAGGGATCACCCCTCCACTTT.

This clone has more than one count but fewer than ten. The CDR3 region has the DNA TGTGCCAGCAGCCAAGATTGGAGGGACCTGTCTAGCACAGATACGCAGTATTTT. Its translation: CASSQDWRDLSSTDTQYF. V usage is TRBV3-1 (or the pseudogene TRBV3-2) and J usage is TRBJ2-3; D is perhaps TRBD2 (6 bases). V was pared by 0 bases and J by 0 bases, with 16 bases between. The germline V gene has CDR1 LGHDT and CDR2 YNNKEL (reference sequence). This CDR3 comprises 18 residues.

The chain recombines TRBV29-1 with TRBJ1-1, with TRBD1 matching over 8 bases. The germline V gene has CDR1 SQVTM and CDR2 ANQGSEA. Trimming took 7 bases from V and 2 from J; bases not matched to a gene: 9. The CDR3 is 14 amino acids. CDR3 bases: TGCAGCGCCGAACCCTCAGGGGGCAACACTGAAGCTTTCTTT. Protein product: CSAEPSGGNTEAFF.

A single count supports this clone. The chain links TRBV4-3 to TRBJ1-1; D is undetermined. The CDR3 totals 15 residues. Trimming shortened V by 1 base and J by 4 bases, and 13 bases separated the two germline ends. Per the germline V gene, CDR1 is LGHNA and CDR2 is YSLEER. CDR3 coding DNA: TGCGCCAGCAGCCAAGGGGTGAAGCCGGGCACTGAAGCTTTCTTT. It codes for CASSQGVKPGTEAFF.

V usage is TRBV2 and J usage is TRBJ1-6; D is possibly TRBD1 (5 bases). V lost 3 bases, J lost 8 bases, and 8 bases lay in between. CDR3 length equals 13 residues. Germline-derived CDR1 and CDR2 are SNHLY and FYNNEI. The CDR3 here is CASSDKGYSPLHF. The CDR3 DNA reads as TGTGCCAGCAGTGACAAGGGGTATTCACCCCTCCACTTT.

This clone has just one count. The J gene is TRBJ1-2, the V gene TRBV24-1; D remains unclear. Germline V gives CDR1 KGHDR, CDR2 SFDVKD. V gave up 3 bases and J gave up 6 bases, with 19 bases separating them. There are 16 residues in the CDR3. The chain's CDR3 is CATSDRGPQRSHGYTF. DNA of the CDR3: TGTGCCACCAGTGATCGGGGTCCCCAGCGATCCCATGGCTACACCTTC.

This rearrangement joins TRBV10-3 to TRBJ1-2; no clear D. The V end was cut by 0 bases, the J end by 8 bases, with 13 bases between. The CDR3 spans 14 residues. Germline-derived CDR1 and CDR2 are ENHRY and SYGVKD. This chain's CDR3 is CAISESAFSGGYTF. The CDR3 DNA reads TGTGCCATCAGTGAGTCGGCCTTCTCAGGCGGCTACACCTTC.

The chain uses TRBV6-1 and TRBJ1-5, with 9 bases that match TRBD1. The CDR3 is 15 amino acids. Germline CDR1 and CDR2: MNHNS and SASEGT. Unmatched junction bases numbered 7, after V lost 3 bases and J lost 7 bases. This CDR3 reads CASSERQGVGQPQHF. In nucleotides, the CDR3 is TGTGCCAGCAGTGAGAGACAGGGGGTCGGGCAGCCCCAGCATTTT.

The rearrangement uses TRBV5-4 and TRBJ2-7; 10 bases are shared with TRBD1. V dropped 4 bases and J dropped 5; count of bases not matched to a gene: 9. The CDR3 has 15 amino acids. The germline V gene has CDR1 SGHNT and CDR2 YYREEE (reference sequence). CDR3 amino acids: CASSLTGGKLDEQYF. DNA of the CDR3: TGTGCCAGCAGCCTGACAGGGGGCAAACTCGACGAGCAGTACTTC.